This is a list of T cell receptor beta chains from one sample in a study of PD-L1 blockade in urothelial cancer. Generated by immunoSEQ multiplex PCR, the TCRdb table keeps only in-frame clones and is missing some. This table holds approximately 56,000 clones, 65% to 90% found once. Material: PBMCs, obtained around atezolizumab (anti-PD-L1) treatment. These receptors were collected from a man between 65 and 85 years old with urothelial cancer. Both conserved end residues are part of each CDR3. The D gene is left open where the match is weak. Not all rows give a size; the values are once, few, many and, for expanded clones, a class.

>TRBV6-1|TRBD1|-|13|TRBJ1-2
TGTGCCAGCAGTCCCCAGGGGGGCTATGGCTACACCTTC
CASSPQGGYGYTF
>TRBV19|-|-|14|TRBJ1-1
TGTGCCAGTAGTATCACCCCCCACGGGACTGAAGCTTTCTTT
CASSITPHGTEAFF
>TRBV9|TRBD1|-|17|TRBJ1-1
TGTGCCAGCAGCGCCGGGGGGGACAGGGTTTGGAACACTGAAGCTTTCTTT
CASSAGGDRVWNTEAFF
>TRBV5-1|-|few|14|TRBJ2-1
TGCGCCAGCAGCTTGGACAGTTCCTACAATGAGCAGTTCTTC
CASSLDSSYNEQFF
>TRBV5-1|-|-|22|TRBJ2-1
TGCGCCAGCAGCTTGCCAATTCCGGGACAGGGTCGTCTAGCGGGTCTGTCTGATGAGCAGTTCTTC
CASSLPIPGQGRLAGLSDEQFF
>TRBV6-1|-|once|15|TRBJ1-2
TGTGCCAGCAGTGGCCACAGGGATACGGACTATGGCTACACCTTC
CASSGHRDTDYGYTF
>TRBV4-1|TRBD1|-|15|TRBJ2-3
TGCGCCAGCAGCCAGGGGACAGGGTCGGACAGATACGCGTATTTT
CASSQGTGSDRYAYF
>TRBV11-2|TRBD2|-|18|TRBJ2-1
TGTGCCAGCAGCTTAGCAACTAGCGGGAGGGCGGACTACAATGAGCAGTTCTTC
CASSLATSGRADYNEQFF
>TRBV27|-|-|16|TRBJ2-6
TGTGCCAGCAGTTTCGGCAGGGGATCTGGGGCCAACGTCCTGACTTTC
CASSFGRGSGANVLTF
>TRBV4-2|-|-|17|TRBJ2-1
TGTGCCAGCAGCCAAGCGAATCGCGGTAGCTCCTACAATGAGCAGTTCTTC
CASSQANRGSSYNEQFF
>TRBV28|-|-|15|TRBJ2-4
TGTGCCAGCAGTGCCTCGGGGGTGCTCAAAAACATTCAGTACTTC
CASSASGVLKNIQYF
>TRBV7-9|TRBD2|-|14|TRBJ2-1
TGTGCCAGCAGCCCGCTAGCGGGCTACAATGAGCAGTTCTTC
CASSPLAGYNEQFF
>TRBV5-4|-|-|15|TRBJ2-2
TGTGCCAGCAGCTTAGTACAGGGAGTTCCCGGGGAGCTGTTTTTT
CASSLVQGVPGELFF
>TRBV4-1|-|-|13|TRBJ2-2
TGCGCCAGCAGCCAAGTAATCACCGGGGAGCTGTTTTTT
CASSQVITGELFF
>TRBV28|TRBD1|-|17|TRBJ1-1
TGTGCCAGCAGTTCCTACAGGGGGGCCATCATGAACACTGAAGCTTTCTTT
CASSSYRGAIMNTEAFF
>TRBV7-8|TRBD1|-|16|TRBJ2-2
TGTGCCAGCAGCAGCCGGGACAGGGTATCCACCGGGGAGCTGTTTTTT
CASSSRDRVSTGELFF
>TRBV10-3|TRBD2|-|15|TRBJ2-2
TGTGCCACCTCTCGAGCGGGAGTCGTCACCGGGGAGCTGTTTTTT
CATSRAGVVTGELFF
>TRBV4-1|TRBD1|-|14|TRBJ2-5
TGCGCCAGCAGCCAAGGGACAGGGGGGGAGACCCAGTACTTC
CASSQGTGGETQYF
>TRBV5-1|TRBD1|-|15|TRBJ2-5
TGCGCCAGCAGCGGACAGGGGTCTAAGCAGGAGACCCAGTACTTC
CASSGQGSKQETQYF
>TRBV7-6|TRBD2|-|15|TRBJ2-1
TGTGCCAGCAGCACGAGCGGGGGGATCTACAATGAGCAGTTCTTC
CASSTSGGIYNEQFF
>TRBV27|-|-|15|TRBJ2-7
TGTGCCAGCAGGCCGCGGGGTCCCCCCTCCTACGAGCAGTACTTC
CASRPRGPPSYEQYF
>TRBV6-1|-|-|12|TRBJ1-1
TGTGCCAGCATTGGCGGAAACACTGAAGCTTTCTTT
CASIGGNTEAFF
>TRBV19|-|-|15|TRBJ2-1
TGTGCCAGTAGTATAGGACGGGACTCCTACAATGAGCAGTTCTTC
CASSIGRDSYNEQFF
>TRBV27|-|-|14|TRBJ2-5
TGTGCCAGCAGTTTATCGAGGGGGTTAGAGACCCAGTACTTC
CASSLSRGLETQYF
>TRBV19|-|-|17|TRBJ2-4
TGTGCCAGTAGTATAGAACACGCAGGGTCGTCCAAAAACATTCAGTACTTC
CASSIEHAGSSKNIQYF
>TRBV6-5|TRBD1|few|13|TRBJ1-4
TGTGCCAGCAGGGGACAGGGGAATGAAAAACTGTTTTTT
CASRGQGNEKLFF
>TRBV28|-|-|14|TRBJ1-4
TGTGCCAGCAGTCCCCCCGCAGGTTCTGAAAAACTGTTTTTT
CASSPPAGSEKLFF
>TRBV28|TRBD1|-|16|TRBJ1-1
TGTGCCAGCAGCCCCAGCTCGGGACAGGGGAACACTGAAGCTTTCTTT
CASSPSSGQGNTEAFF
>TRBV19|TRBD1|-|16|TRBJ2-2
TGTGCCAGTAGTACCCGACAGGGTGGTGGCCCCGGGGAGCTGTTTTTT
CASSTRQGGGPGELFF
>TRBV10-3|-|-|14|TRBJ2-1
TGTGCCATCAGTGACCCGGGCTCCTACAATGAGCAGTTCTTC
CAISDPGSYNEQFF
>TRBV5-1|TRBD2|-|15|TRBJ2-7
TGCGCCAGCAGCGAGAGTAGCGGGAGCACCTACGAGCAGTACTTC
CASSESSGSTYEQYF
>TRBV11-2|TRBD1|many|12|TRBJ2-7
TGTGCCAGCGCGACAGGGGGCTACGAGCAGTACTTC
CASATGGYEQYF
>TRBV7-2|-|-|15|TRBJ2-1
TGTGCCAGCAGCTTAGACAGAAGCTCCTACAATGAGCAGTTCTTC
CASSLDRSSYNEQFF
>TRBV19|TRBD1|-|17|TRBJ1-1
TGTGCCAGTAGTTCCCGGGACAGGGGGCGCTTGGACACTGAAGCTTTCTTT
CASSSRDRGRLDTEAFF
>TRBV18|TRBD2|-|18|TRBJ2-1
TGTGCCAGCTCACTTGGACTAGCGGGAGGGCCGGTTGGGAATGAGCAGTTCTTC
CASSLGLAGGPVGNEQFF
>TRBV28|-|-|15|TRBJ2-7
TGTGCCAGCAGTACACGGAGAGGGAATTACGCGGAGCAGTACTTC
CASSTRRGNYAEQYF
>TRBV30|TRBD2|-|14|TRBJ2-1
TGTGCCTGGAGGGGACTAGGCTCGTTGGGTGAGCAGTTCTTC
CAWRGLGSLGEQFF
>TRBV28|-|few|15|TRBJ2-2
TGTGCCAGCAGTCCCGCGGGTGGGAACACCGGGGAGCTGTTTTTT
CASSPAGGNTGELFF
>TRBV11-1|-|once|16|TRBJ2-7
TGTGCCAGCAGCTTAGGGTCAAGCGGAAACTCCTACGAGCAGTACTTC
CASSLGSSGNSYEQYF
>TRBV11-2|-|few|15|TRBJ1-3
TGTGCCAGCAGCTTAGAGCAGTACTCTGGAAACACCATATATTTT
CASSLEQYSGNTIYF
>TRBV28|TRBD1|-|15|TRBJ2-7
TGTGCCAGCATGGGTACGGGACAGGGGTACTACGAGCAGTACTTC
CASMGTGQGYYEQYF
>TRBV12-5|TRBD2|-|15|TRBJ2-1
TGTGCTAGTGGTTTGGGACTAGCGGGAGAGGGTAAGCAGTTCTTC
CASGLGLAGEGKQFF
>TRBV28|-|once|12|TRBJ2-7
TGTGCCAGCAAGGACAGCTCCTACGAGCAGTACTTC
CASKDSSYEQYF
>TRBV6-6|TRBD2|-|15|TRBJ2-7
TGTGCCAGCAGTGCCGACCGGGACTACCAATTCGAGCAGTACTTC
CASSADRDYQFEQYF
>TRBV6-5|-|-|13|TRBJ2-7
TGTGCCAGCAGCCCTCCGGGAGCCTACGAGCAGTACTTC
CASSPPGAYEQYF
>TRBV5-4|-|-|15|TRBJ1-1
TGTGCCAGCAGCCCTGGAGGGGCCCTGGGCACTGAAGCTTTCTTT
CASSPGGALGTEAFF
>TRBV28|-|-|12|TRBJ1-2
TGTGCCAGCAGTTTCACAGACTATGGCTACACCTTC
CASSFTDYGYTF
>TRBV25-1|TRBD2|many|13|TRBJ2-1
TGTGCCACGGGGACGGGAGGCTCAAATGAGCAGTTCTTC
CATGTGGSNEQFF
>TRBV21-1|-|-|15|TRBJ2-2
TGTGCCAGCAGCCGAGGGACAGGGCCTACCGGGGAGCTGTTTTTT
CASSRGTGPTGELFF
>TRBV5-1|TRBD2|once|14|TRBJ2-1
TGCGCCAGCAGCGTTGAGGGAGGGGACAATGAGCAGTTCTTC
CASSVEGGDNEQFF
>TRBV7-9|-|-|13|TRBJ1-4
TGTGCCAGCAGCTCGACAGGTTGGGAAAAACTGTTTTTT
CASSSTGWEKLFF
>TRBV6-1|-|-|13|TRBJ1-3
TGTGCCAGCAGTGAGCAGGGACTCAACACCATATATTTT
CASSEQGLNTIYF
>TRBV6-5|-|-|13|TRBJ1-2
TGTGCCAGCAGCCTTGGACAGCGCTATGGCTACACCTTC
CASSLGQRYGYTF
>TRBV5-1|TRBD2|-|16|TRBJ2-3
TGCGCCAGCAGGGGAGTCGGGCTAGCGGGCACAGATACGCAGTATTTT
CASRGVGLAGTDTQYF
>TRBV5-6|TRBD2|-|11|TRBJ2-1
TGTGCCTCCGGGGGGGCCTATGAGCAGTTCTTC
CASGGAYEQFF
>TRBV19|TRBD1|-|13|TRBJ2-1
TGTGCCAGTAGTAGGGACAGGTACAATGAGCAGTTCTTC
CASSRDRYNEQFF
>TRBV19|TRBD2|-|16|TRBJ2-4
TGTGCCAGTAGTAAAACTAGCGGGAGGGCCATTGACATTCAGTACTTC
CASSKTSGRAIDIQYF